The 5 T cell receptor beta chains reported below all come from one sample, sequenced in a study of long-term antiretroviral therapy in people with HIV. The assay used was immunoSEQ (version v3.0), run at survey level. TCRdb's copy holds only in-frame clones and misses some; the assay was immunoSEQ multiplex PCR. The repertoire holds just over 15,000 clones, with roughly four fifths as singletons. The sequenced sample was unsorted PBMCs, obtained just before starting antiretroviral therapy. The receptor source for this set is a man aged 40-49 years with HIV.

This chain connects TRBV6-1 to TRBJ1-1, with D maybe TRBD1 (6 bases). V was pared by 2 bases and J by 6 bases, with 13 bases between. Germline assignment: CDR1 MNHNS and CDR2 SASEGT. There are 14 residues in the CDR3. In DNA, the CDR3 is TGTGCCAGCAGTGAACTAGGGGGAAGGGCTGAAGCTTTCTTT. Amino acids: CASSELGGRAEAFF.

The rearrangement uses TRBV7-6 and TRBJ2-1; either TRBD1 or TRBD2 may supply D (5 bases each). The V end was cut by 1 base, the J end by 12 bases, with 13 bases between. The CDR3 has 13 residues. Germline CDR1 is SGHVS and CDR2 is FNYEAQ. CDR3: CASSLDVRGWQFF. The CDR3 DNA follows: TGTGCCAGCAGCTTAGACGTCCGGGGCTGGCAGTTCTTC.

This chain uses TRBV28 with TRBJ1-4, with unresolved D. The ends were cut back, 8 bases at V and 8 bases at J, with 18 bases in the middle. The CDR3 sequence is 14 residues long. From germline, CDR1 is MDHEN and CDR2 SYDVKM. The CDR3 DNA reads TGTGCCAGCTCAAGGCCCGGGGTAGGCGAAAAACTGTTTTTT. Residues: CASSRPGVGEKLFF. The full variable domain, with the rest looked up from reference TRBV28 and TRBJ1-4, is DVKVTQSSRYLVKRTGEKVFLECVQDMDHENMFWYRQDPGLGLRLIYFSYDVKMKEKGDIPEGYSVSREKKERFSLILESASTNQTSMYLCASSRPGVGEKLFFGSGTQLSVL.

This rearrangement joins TRBV28 to TRBJ2-5; TRBD2 matches 11 bases. Trimming took 5 bases from V and 4 from J; bases not matched to a gene: 3. Germline V gene sequence: CDR1 MDHEN, CDR2 SYDVKM. The CDR3 is 14 residues long. The CDR3 DNA reads TGTGCCAGCAGTATCGGACTAGCGGGAGAGACCCAGTACTTC. Its protein product is CASSIGLAGETQYF.

This clone was observed once. This chain connects TRBV13 to TRBJ2-7, with D unresolved. The ends were cut back, 0 bases at V and 2 bases at J, with 5 bases in the middle. The germline gives CDR1 PRHDT, CDR2 FYEKMQ (reference sequence). The CDR3 covers 13 residues. CDR3 amino acids: CASSLGQTYEQYF. In DNA, the CDR3 is TGTGCCAGCAGCTTAGGACAAACCTACGAGCAGTACTTC.